A single T cell receptor beta chain is shown here with its context. The germline V and J ends were trimmed by 0 bases and 2 bases, with 9 bases remaining between them. Germline values: CDR1 SGHKS, CDR2 YYEKEE (reference sequence). The CDR3 runs 14 residues. The data originate from a study of blood T cells in healthy people across ages. A second about 6 to 11 cycle PCR used barcoded and J-beta primers. Using its own MiXCR run on the 5' RACE reads, TCRdb lists one record per CDR3 protein. Of 650,000 to 1,000,000 distinct CDR3 sequences listed, roughly 35% are singletons. The chain recombines TRBV5-5 with TRBJ2-7; no firm D call. The specimen sequenced was blood. The receptor was isolated from a man aged 18 to 35 in good health. The CDR3 region is CASSLGRIAYEQYF. The CDR3 DNA reads TGTGCCAGCAGCTTGGGCAGGATCGCCTACGAGCAGTACTTC.